This T cell receptor beta chain appears in the sequencing data of a study of cytomegalovirus exposure and HLA in healthy donors. PCR amplification relied on 60 Vbeta primers (plus 13 Jbeta primers). TCRdb's table, derived via immunoSEQ multiplex PCR, lists solely in-frame clones and lacks some. This table holds about 120,000 clones, approximately 80% found once. Trimming at V came to 3 bases and at J to 8 bases, leaving 12 bases not matched to a gene. CDR1 and CDR2 from the germline V gene are LNHDA and SQIVND (reference sequence). The CDR3 has 15 residues. The V call is TRBV19, the J call TRBJ1-2, with TRBD1 identical over 7 bases. The origin of this receptor is a man aged 35 to 55 in good health and CMV-seronegative. The sequencing sample was made of PBMCs. CDR3 amino acids: CASSILRQGNPGYTF. The DNA of the CDR3 is TGTGCCAGTAGTATCCTGAGACAGGGTAACCCCGGCTACACCTTC. The full variable domain, in which reference TRBV19 and TRBJ1-2 provide the parts outside the CDR3, is DGGITQSPKYLFRKEGQNVTLSCEQNLNHDAMYWYRQDPGQGLRLIYYSQIVNDFQKGDIAEGYSVSREKKESFPLTVTSAQKNPTAFYLCASSILRQGNPGYTFGSGTRLTVV.